This TCR beta chain was found in a study of blood T cell repertoires in COVID-19. Germline V gene sequence: CDR1 MNHNY, CDR2 SVGAGI (reference sequence). After removal of 6 bases from V and 4 bases from J, the junction contained 10 bases not matched to a gene. The CDR3 spans 15 residues. The protocol was immunoSEQ multiplex PCR, while the TCRdb copy is restricted to in-frame clones and leaves out a portion. Among approximately 250,000 clones listed, approximately 87% were seen once. The V and J genes are TRBV6-6 and TRBJ2-7; 9 positions match TRBD2. This clonotype was sampled from a man in his sixties who had recovered from COVID-19. Sequenced input: peripheral blood. For the CDR3, the DNA is TGTGCCAGCAGGCCTCAGGGTAGCGGGGGTTACGAGCAGTACTTC. It translates to CASRPQGSGGYEQYF.